The 6 T cell receptor beta chains listed next were all sequenced from one sample in a study of cytomegalovirus exposure and HLA in healthy donors. The PCR contained 60 Vbeta and 13 Jbeta primers. Clones were read by immunoSEQ multiplex PCR, and TCRdb kept only the in-frame ones, dropping some. The sample shows 170,000 or so clones, just under 85% of them seen only once. The sample consisted of PBMCs. The receptors derive from a girl under 18 in good health and CMV-seropositive.

In its sample, this clone was seen once. This chain connects TRBV7-9 to TRBJ1-4; D is uncertain. The CDR3 totals 14 residues. In germline, CDR1 is SEHNR, CDR2 FQNEAQ (reference sequence). Trimming took 7 bases from V and 5 from J, leaving 14 bases between them. As DNA, the CDR3 is TGTGCCAGCACCAATACAGTGCCGAATGAAAAACTGTTTTTT. Amino acid sequence: CASTNTVPNEKLFF.

This clone was seen a handful of times. The genes are TRBV9 and TRBJ1-1; D is uncertain. Germline CDR1 is SGDLS and CDR2 is YYNGEE. The CDR3 is made up of 16 amino acids. V was clipped by 4 bases and J by 1 base, with 17 bases between them. The CDR3 DNA reads as TGTGCCAGCAGCCCAAGTGGTGGGCAGAAGAACACTGAAGCTTTCTTT. It is translated as CASSPSGGQKNTEAFF.

The V gene is TRBV19, the J gene TRBJ1-6; 7 nucleotides match TRBD1. There are 15 residues in the CDR3. Germline V gene data show CDR1 as LNHDA and CDR2 as SQIVND (reference sequence). V lost 5 bases and J lost 7; bases outside the gene matches: 8. CDR3: CASSLTGVRNSPLHF. CDR3 bases: TGTGCCAGTAGTTTAACAGGGGTCCGGAATTCACCCCTCCACTTT.

V is TRBV19 and J is TRBJ1-2; D gene unclear. This CDR3 comprises 15 residues. V dropped 3 bases and J dropped 4 bases, with 15 bases sitting between them. Germline CDR1 is LNHDA and CDR2 is SQIVND (reference sequence). CDR3 in amino acids: CASSIGVFPSYGYTF. CDR3 nucleotides: TGTGCCAGTAGTATCGGGGTTTTCCCGTCCTATGGCTACACCTTC.

This clone was seen a single time. The V call is TRBV4-1, the J call TRBJ2-1, with TRBD2 matching 8 bases. The CDR3 has 15 residues. V was pared by 0 bases and J by 7 bases, with 5 bases of the junction left unmatched. Germline loops: CDR1 MGHRA, CDR2 YSYEKL. DNA of the CDR3: TGCGCCAGCAGCCAAGAAACGGGGGGGCAAAATGAGCAGTTCTTC. Its translation: CASSQETGGQNEQFF.

V usage is TRBV6-5 and J usage is TRBJ2-3, with 8 bases that match TRBD2. This CDR3 spans 15 amino acids. CDR1 MNHEY and CDR2 SVGAGI come from the germline V gene. Losses at the gene ends were 6 bases for V and 5 bases for J; bases not matched to a gene: 10. The chain's CDR3 is CASRPGTRGGDTQYF. CDR3 in DNA: TGTGCCAGCAGGCCCGGGACTAGGGGTGGAGATACGCAGTATTTT.